The 17 T cell receptor beta chains below were found in one sample sequenced in a study of blood T cell repertoires in COVID-19. Method: immunoSEQ multiplex PCR; TCRdb's copy keeps in-frame clones and lacks some. Seen here are around 320,000 clones, 70% to 90% observed once, and the top ten hold approximately 7.2%. The source material was peripheral blood. These receptors originate from a woman under 40 who had recovered from COVID-19.

V is TRBV10-1 and J is TRBJ2-2; D is possibly TRBD1 (6 bases). The CDR3 runs to 18 residues. V lost 6 bases and J 2 bases, leaving 22 bases between the germline ends. Germline-derived CDR1 and CDR2 are WNHNN and SYGVQD (reference sequence). The CDR3 DNA is TGCGCCAGCAGGGGGGCCCTCCACTCGTCCTTAAACACCGGGGAGCTGTTTTTT. It translates to CASRGALHSSLNTGELFF.

This chain uses TRBV10-3 with TRBJ1-4, with TRBD1 identical over 7 bases. The CDR3 extends over 15 amino acids. The germline V gene encodes CDR1 ENHRY and CDR2 SYGVKD. V was clipped by 3 bases and J by 1 base; unmatched bases: 2. DNA for the CDR3: TGTGCCATCAGTGAAAGACAGGGAACTAATGAAAAACTGTTTTTT. Translation gives CAISERQGTNEKLFF.

V is TRBV28 and J is TRBJ2-3; TRBD2 matches 10 bases. Trimming removed 3 bases from V and 4 bases from J; junction bases left unmatched: 7. Germline V gene lookup returns CDR1 MDHEN and CDR2 SYDVKM. The CDR3 has 16 amino acids. CDR3 amino acids: CASSFRSGGGADTQYF. The CDR3 nucleotides read TGTGCCAGCAGTTTTAGGAGCGGGGGGGGTGCAGATACGCAGTATTTT.

V is TRBV2 and J is TRBJ1-1; D gene unclear. CDR1 SNHLY and CDR2 FYNNEI come from the germline V gene. V was trimmed by 6 bases and J by 10 bases, leaving 9 bases between them. This CDR3 contains 10 residues. For the CDR3, the DNA is TGTGCCAGCAGATTAGCCGGAGCTTTCTTT. As protein: CASRLAGAFF.

The V gene is TRBV29-1, the J gene TRBJ2-5; D possibly corresponds to TRBD2 (6 bases). Germline V gene lookup returns CDR1 SQVTM and CDR2 ANQGSEA. V shed 4 bases and J shed 3 bases, with 9 bases lying between them. The CDR3 is made up of 12 amino acids. The CDR3 loop reads CSVVPGEETQYF. For the CDR3, the DNA is TGCAGCGTTGTTCCGGGGGAAGAGACCCAGTACTTC.

This clone was detected a few times. The chain couples TRBV7-3 to TRBJ2-2; D is unresolved. This CDR3 region has 16 residues. Between the trimmed V and J ends, which lost 4 bases and 7 bases, there was a span of 19 bases. The germline gives CDR1 SGHTA, CDR2 FQGTGA. Written as DNA, the CDR3 is TGTGCCAGCAGCTCCCCCCAAGCGACCGAGGACGGGGAGCTGTTTTTT. This translates into CASSSPQATEDGELFF.

V gene TRBV18 combines with J gene TRBJ2-6; 7 positions agree with TRBD2. Germline V gene data show CDR1 as KGHSH and CDR2 as LQKENI. V was clipped by 3 bases and J by 0 bases; unmatched bases: 11. CDR3 length: 19 amino acids. The CDR3 is CASSPQAGTEGSGANVLTF. The CDR3 DNA is TGTGCCAGCTCACCCCAAGCGGGGACGGAGGGCTCTGGGGCCAACGTCCTGACTTTC. The full variable domain, with the rest looked up from reference TRBV18 and TRBJ2-6, is NAGVMQNPRHLVRRRGQEARLRCSPMKGHSHVYWYRQLPEEGLKFMVYLQKENIIDESGMPKERFSAEFPKEGPSILRIQQVVRGDSAAYFCASSPQAGTEGSGANVLTFGAGSRLTVL.

The chain combines TRBV28 with TRBJ1-5, with a tentative D call TRBD1 (5 bases). This CDR3 is 16 amino acids long. V gave up 1 base and J gave up 1 base, with 11 bases separating them. CDR1 is MDHEN, CDR2 SYDVKM, per germline. CDR3 DNA sequence: TGTGCCAGCAGTTTATCTGGACACTTCAGCAATCAGCCCCAGCATTTT. This codes for CASSLSGHFSNQPQHF.

This chain uses TRBV7-2 with TRBJ2-5; weak D call: TRBD2 (5 bases). In germline, CDR1 is SGHTA, CDR2 FQGNSA. V dropped 5 bases and J dropped 2 bases, with 12 bases sitting between them. The CDR3 loop spans 14 amino acids. This CDR3 reads CASSPGLQQETQYF. In nucleotides, the CDR3 is TGTGCCAGCAGCCCAGGACTGCAACAAGAGACCCAGTACTTC.

The rearrangement links TRBV6-6 to TRBJ2-1; TRBD1 aligns across 9 bases. After removal of 0 bases from V and 12 bases from J, the junction contained 0 bases not matched to a gene. Germline CDR1 reads MNHNY; CDR2 reads SVGAGI (reference sequence). CDR3 length equals 12 residues. CDR3 nucleotide sequence: TGTGCCAGCAGTTACTCGGGACAGGGGCAGTTCTTC. Residues: CASSYSGQGQFF.

This chain links TRBV3-1 (or the pseudogene TRBV3-2) with TRBJ1-2; D may be TRBD1 (6 bases). V was cut by 0 bases and J by 7 bases, with 12 bases left in between. This CDR3 has 14 residues. Germline V lookup: CDR1 LGHDT, CDR2 YNNKEL (reference sequence). CDR3 nucleotide sequence: TGTGCCAGCAGCCAAGACTTACAGGGCCGTGGCTACACCTTC. Translation gives CASSQDLQGRGYTF.

The CDR3 is CASSYGHFTGNTIYF. The CDR3 nucleotides are TGTGCCAGCAGCTACGGACATTTCACTGGAAACACCATATATTTT. This sequence joins TRBV28 and TRBJ1-3; D is perhaps TRBD1 (5 bases). The ends were cut back, 6 bases at V and 2 bases at J, with 14 bases in the middle. The CDR3 has 15 residues. Germline CDR1 reads MDHEN; CDR2 reads SYDVKM.

The chain joins TRBV18 to TRBJ2-1; perhaps TRBD2 as D (6 bases). Trimming removed 2 bases from V and 15 bases from J, with 14 bases in between. Germline CDR1 KGHSH, CDR2 LQKENI. The CDR3 covers 12 residues. The CDR3 DNA reads TGTGCCAGCTCACCATCCGGAGGGGTCGGGTTCTTC. It codes for CASSPSGGVGFF.

This clone has a single count. The V gene is TRBV2, the J gene TRBJ2-2, with TRBD1 identical over 10 bases. The CDR3 loop spans 13 amino acids. CDR1 is SNHLY and CDR2 is FYNNEI in the germline V gene. After removal of 6 bases from V and 6 bases from J, the junction contained 1 base not matched to a gene. CDR3 DNA sequence: TGTGCCAGCAGAGGACAGGGGGCCGGGGAGCTGTTTTTT. This encodes CASRGQGAGELFF.

V is TRBV11-3 and J is TRBJ2-6; 7 bases align to TRBD1. Germline CDR1 is SGHNT and CDR2 is YENEEA. Germline trimming cut 1 base from V and 4 bases from J; bases unmatched to any gene: 1. The CDR3 totals 15 residues. CDR3 in amino acids: CASSLGGGGANVLTF. CDR3 bases: TGTGCCAGCAGCTTAGGAGGGGGCGGGGCCAACGTCCTGACTTTC.

The J gene is TRBJ1-5, the V gene TRBV19; tentatively, D is TRBD1 (6 bases). Germline CDR1 is LNHDA and CDR2 is SQIVND (reference sequence). This CDR3 comprises 13 residues. The V gene lost 6 bases and the J gene lost 7 bases, with 13 bases spanning the gap. CDR3 bases: TGTGCCAGTAGCCGGGACATCATCCAGCCCCAGCATTTT. It is translated as CASSRDIIQPQHF.

The chain employs TRBV28 and TRBJ1-4; possible D gene TRBD1, 5 bases. The CDR3 consists of 16 residues. V gave up 5 bases and J gave up 5 bases, with 18 bases separating them. Germline V gene lookup returns CDR1 MDHEN and CDR2 SYDVKM. DNA of the CDR3: TGTGCCAGCAGTCCCCTAATGACAGCCGACAATGAAAAACTGTTTTTT. Translating it yields CASSPLMTADNEKLFF.